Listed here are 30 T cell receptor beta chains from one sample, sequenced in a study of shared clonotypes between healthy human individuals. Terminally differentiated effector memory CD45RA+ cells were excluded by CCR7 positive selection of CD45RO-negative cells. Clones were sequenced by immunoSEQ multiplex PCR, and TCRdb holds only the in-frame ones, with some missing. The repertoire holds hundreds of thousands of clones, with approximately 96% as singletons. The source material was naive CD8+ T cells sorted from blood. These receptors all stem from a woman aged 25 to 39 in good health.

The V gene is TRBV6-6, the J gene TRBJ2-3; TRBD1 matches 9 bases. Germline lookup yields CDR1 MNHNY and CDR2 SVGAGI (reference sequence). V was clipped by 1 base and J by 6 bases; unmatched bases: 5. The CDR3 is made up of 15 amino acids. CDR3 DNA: TGTGCCAGCAGTTACTACACAGGGGGCTGGGATACGCAGTATTTT. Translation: CASSYYTGGWDTQYF.

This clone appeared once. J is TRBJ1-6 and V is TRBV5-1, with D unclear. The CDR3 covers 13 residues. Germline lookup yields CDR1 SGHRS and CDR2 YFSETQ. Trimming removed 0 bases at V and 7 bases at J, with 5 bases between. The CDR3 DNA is TGCGCCAGCAGCTTGGGGGTAAATTCACCCCTCCACTTT. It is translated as CASSLGVNSPLHF.

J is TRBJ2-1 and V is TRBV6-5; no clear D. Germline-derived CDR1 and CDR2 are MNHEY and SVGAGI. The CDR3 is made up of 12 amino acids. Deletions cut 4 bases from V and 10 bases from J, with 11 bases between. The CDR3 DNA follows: TGTGCCAGCAGTTCGACTCGAAAAGAGCAGTTCTTC. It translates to CASSSTRKEQFF.

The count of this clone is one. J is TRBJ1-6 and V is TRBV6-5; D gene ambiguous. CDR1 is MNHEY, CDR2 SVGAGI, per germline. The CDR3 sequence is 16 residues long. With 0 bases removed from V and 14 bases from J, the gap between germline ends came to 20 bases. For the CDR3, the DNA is TGTGCCAGCAGTTACTCTTCGGGATACAACCAATTCACCCTCCACTTT. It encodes CASSYSSGYNQFTLHF.

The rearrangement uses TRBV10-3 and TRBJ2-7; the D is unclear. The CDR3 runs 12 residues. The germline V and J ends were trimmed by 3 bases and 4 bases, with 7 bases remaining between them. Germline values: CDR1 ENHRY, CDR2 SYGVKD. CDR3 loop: CAISDERYEQYF. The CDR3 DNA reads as TGTGCCATCAGTGATGAAAGGTACGAGCAGTACTTC.

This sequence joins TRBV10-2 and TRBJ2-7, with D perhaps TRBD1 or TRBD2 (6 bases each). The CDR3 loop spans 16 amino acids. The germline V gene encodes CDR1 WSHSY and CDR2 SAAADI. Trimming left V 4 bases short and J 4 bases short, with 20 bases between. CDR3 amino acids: CASSVFPTEGGYEQYF. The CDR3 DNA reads TGCGCCAGCAGTGTCTTCCCGACGGAGGGGGGATACGAGCAGTACTTC.

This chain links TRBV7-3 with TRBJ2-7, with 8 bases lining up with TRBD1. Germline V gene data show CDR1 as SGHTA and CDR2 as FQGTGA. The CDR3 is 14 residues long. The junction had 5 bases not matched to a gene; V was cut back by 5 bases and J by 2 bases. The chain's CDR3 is CASSLGTGAYEQYF. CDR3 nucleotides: TGTGCCAGCAGCCTAGGGACAGGCGCCTACGAGCAGTACTTC.

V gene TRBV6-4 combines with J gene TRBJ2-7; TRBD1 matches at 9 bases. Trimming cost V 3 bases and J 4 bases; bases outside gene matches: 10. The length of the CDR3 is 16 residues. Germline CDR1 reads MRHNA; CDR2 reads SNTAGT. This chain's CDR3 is CASSDKPGQGSYEQYF. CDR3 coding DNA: TGTGCCAGCAGTGATAAGCCGGGACAGGGTTCGTACGAGCAGTACTTC.

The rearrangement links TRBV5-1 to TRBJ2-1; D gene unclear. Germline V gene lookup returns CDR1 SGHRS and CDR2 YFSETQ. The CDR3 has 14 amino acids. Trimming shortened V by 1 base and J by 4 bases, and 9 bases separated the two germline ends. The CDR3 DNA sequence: TGCGCCAGCAGCTTGAGAGTTGGGTACAATGAGCAGTTCTTC. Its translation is CASSLRVGYNEQFF.

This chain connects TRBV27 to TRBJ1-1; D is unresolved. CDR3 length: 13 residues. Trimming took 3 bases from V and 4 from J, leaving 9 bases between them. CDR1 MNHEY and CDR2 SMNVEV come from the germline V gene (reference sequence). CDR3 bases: TGTGCCAGCAGTTTGTACAGCCTCACTGAAGCTTTCTTT. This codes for CASSLYSLTEAFF.

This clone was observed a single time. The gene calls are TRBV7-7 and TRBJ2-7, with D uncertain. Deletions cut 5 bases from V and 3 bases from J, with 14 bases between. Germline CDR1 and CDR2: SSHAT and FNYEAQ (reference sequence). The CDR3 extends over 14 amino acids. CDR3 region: CASSPNLGHYEQYF. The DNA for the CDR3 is TGTGCCAGCAGCCCAAATTTGGGCCACTACGAGCAGTACTTC.

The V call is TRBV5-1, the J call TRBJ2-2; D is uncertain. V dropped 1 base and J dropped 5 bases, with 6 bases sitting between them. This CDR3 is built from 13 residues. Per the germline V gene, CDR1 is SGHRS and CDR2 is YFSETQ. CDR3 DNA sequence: TGCGCCAGCAGCTTGCGAGCAACCGGGGAGCTGTTTTTT. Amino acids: CASSLRATGELFF. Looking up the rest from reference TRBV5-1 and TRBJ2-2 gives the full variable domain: KAGVTQTPRYLIKTRGQQVTLSCSPISGHRSVSWYQQTPGQGLQFLFEYFSETQRNKGNFPGRFSGRQFSNSRSEMNVSTLELGDSALYLCASSLRATGELFFGEGSRLTVL.

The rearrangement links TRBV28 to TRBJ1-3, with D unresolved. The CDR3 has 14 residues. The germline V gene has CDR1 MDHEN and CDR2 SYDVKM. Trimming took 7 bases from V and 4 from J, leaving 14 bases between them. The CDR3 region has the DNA TGTGCCAGCACTCTGAGGTCTCTAGGAAACACCATATATTTT. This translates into CASTLRSLGNTIYF.

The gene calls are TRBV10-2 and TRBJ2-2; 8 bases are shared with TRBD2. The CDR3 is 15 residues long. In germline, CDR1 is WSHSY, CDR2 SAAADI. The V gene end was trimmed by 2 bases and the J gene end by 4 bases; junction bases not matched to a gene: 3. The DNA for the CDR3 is TGCGCCAGCAGTGAGACTAGCGGAGTCACCGGGGAGCTGTTTTTT. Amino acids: CASSETSGVTGELFF.

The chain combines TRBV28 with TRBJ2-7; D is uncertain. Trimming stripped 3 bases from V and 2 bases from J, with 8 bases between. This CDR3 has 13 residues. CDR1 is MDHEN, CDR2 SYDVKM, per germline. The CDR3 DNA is TGTGCCAGCAGTTTGCCCACGGCCTACGAGCAGTACTTC. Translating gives CASSLPTAYEQYF.

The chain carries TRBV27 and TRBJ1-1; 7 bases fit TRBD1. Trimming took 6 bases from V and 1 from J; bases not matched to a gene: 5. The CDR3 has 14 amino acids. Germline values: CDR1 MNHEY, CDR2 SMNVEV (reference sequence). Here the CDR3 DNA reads TGTGCCAGCAGCTCTACAGGGGCGAACACTGAAGCTTTCTTT. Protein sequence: CASSSTGANTEAFF.

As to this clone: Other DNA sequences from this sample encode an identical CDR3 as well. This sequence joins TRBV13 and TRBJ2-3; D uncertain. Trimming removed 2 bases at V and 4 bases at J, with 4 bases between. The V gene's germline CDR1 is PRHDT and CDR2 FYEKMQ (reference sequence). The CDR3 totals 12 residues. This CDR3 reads CASSLSADTQYF. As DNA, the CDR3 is TGTGCCAGCAGCTTATCAGCAGATACGCAGTATTTT. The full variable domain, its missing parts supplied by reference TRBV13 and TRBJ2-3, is AAGVIQSPRHLIKEKRETATLKCYPIPRHDTVYWYQQGPGQDPQFLISFYEKMQSDKGSIPDRFSAQQFSDYHSELNMSSLELGDSALYFCASSLSADTQYFGPGTRLTVL.

Here the CDR3 DNA reads TGTGCCAGCAGCGAGGGCAACAGTGTAAGTGATGGCTACACCTTC. This gives the protein CASSEGNSVSDGYTF. The chain employs TRBV9 and TRBJ1-2; D gene ambiguous. This CDR3 is 15 amino acids long. Looked up from germline, CDR1 is SGDLS and CDR2 is YYNGEE. V lost 3 bases and J lost 6, with 18 bases in between.

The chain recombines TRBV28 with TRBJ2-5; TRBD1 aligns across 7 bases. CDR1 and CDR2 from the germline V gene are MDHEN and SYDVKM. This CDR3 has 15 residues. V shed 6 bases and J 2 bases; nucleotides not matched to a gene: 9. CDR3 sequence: CASSLPGQRQETQYF. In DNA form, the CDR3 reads TGTGCCAGCAGCCTACCGGGACAGCGGCAAGAGACCCAGTACTTC. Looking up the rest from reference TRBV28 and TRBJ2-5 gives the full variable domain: DVKVTQSSRYLVKRTGEKVFLECVQDMDHENMFWYRQDPGLGLRLIYFSYDVKMKEKGDIPEGYSVSREKKERFSLILESASTNQTSMYLCASSLPGQRQETQYFGPGTRLLVL.

The CDR3 loop is CASSPSGGNEQFF. The CDR3 nucleotides are TGTGCCAGCAGCCCCTCGGGAGGCAATGAGCAGTTCTTC. The V and J genes are TRBV11-2 and TRBJ2-1, with 7 bases aligning to TRBD2. With V trimmed by 5 bases and J by 6 bases, 4 bases remained unmatched. There are 13 residues in the CDR3. From germline, CDR1 is SGHAT and CDR2 FQNNGV.

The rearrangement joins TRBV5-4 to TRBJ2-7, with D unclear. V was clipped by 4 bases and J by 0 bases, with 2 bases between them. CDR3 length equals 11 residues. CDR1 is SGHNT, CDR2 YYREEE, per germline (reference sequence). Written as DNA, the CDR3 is TGTGCCAGCAGCAACTCCTACGAGCAGTACTTC. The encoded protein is CASSNSYEQYF. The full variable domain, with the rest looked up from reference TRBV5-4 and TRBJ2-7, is ETGVTQSPTHLIKTRGQQVTLRCSSQSGHNTVSWYQQALGQGPQFIFQYYREEENGRGNFPPRFSGLQFPNYSSELNVNALELDDSALYLCASSNSYEQYFGPGTRLTVT.

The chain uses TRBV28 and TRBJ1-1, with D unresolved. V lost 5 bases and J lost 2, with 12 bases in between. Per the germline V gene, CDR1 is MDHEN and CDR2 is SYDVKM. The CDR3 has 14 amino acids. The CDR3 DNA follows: TGTGCCAGCAGTCCCCAGGCCCCAAACACTGAAGCTTTCTTT. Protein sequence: CASSPQAPNTEAFF.

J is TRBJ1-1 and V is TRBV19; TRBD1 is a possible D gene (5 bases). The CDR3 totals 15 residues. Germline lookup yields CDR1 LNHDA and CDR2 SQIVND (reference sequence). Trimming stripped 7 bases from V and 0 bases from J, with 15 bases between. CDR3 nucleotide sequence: TGTGCCAGTAAGGGGCCCGAGCGACTGAACACTGAAGCTTTCTTT. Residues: CASKGPERLNTEAFF. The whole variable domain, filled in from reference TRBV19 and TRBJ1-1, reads DGGITQSPKYLFRKEGQNVTLSCEQNLNHDAMYWYRQDPGQGLRLIYYSQIVNDFQKGDIAEGYSVSREKKESFPLTVTSAQKNPTAFYLCASKGPERLNTEAFFGQGTRLTVV.

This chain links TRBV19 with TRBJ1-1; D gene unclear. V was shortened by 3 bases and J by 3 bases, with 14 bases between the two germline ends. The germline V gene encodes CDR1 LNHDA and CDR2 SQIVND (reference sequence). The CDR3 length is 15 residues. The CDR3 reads CASSIVREKDTEAFF. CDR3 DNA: TGTGCCAGTAGTATTGTGAGGGAGAAGGACACTGAAGCTTTCTTT.

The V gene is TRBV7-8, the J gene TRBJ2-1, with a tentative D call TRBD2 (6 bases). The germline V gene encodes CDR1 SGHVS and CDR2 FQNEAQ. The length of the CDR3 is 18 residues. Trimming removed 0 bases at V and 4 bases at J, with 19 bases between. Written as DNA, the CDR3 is TGTGCCAGCAGCTTAGCGAGGAGCGGGCGAGACTTATACAATGAGCAGTTCTTC. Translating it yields CASSLARSGRDLYNEQFF.

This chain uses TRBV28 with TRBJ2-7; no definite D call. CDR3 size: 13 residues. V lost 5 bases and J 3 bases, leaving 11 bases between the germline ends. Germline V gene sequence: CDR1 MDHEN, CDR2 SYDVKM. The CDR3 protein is CASSALANYEQYF. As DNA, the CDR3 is TGTGCCAGCAGTGCCCTCGCCAACTACGAGCAGTACTTC.

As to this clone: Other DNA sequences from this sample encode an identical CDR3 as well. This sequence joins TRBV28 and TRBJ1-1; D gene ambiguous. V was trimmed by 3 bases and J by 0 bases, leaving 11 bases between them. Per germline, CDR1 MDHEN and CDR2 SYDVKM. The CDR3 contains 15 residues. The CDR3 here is CASSLRGTVNTEAFF. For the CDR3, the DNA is TGTGCCAGCAGTTTGCGAGGCACAGTGAACACTGAAGCTTTCTTT. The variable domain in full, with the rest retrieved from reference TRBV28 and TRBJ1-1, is DVKVTQSSRYLVKRTGEKVFLECVQDMDHENMFWYRQDPGLGLRLIYFSYDVKMKEKGDIPEGYSVSREKKERFSLILESASTNQTSMYLCASSLRGTVNTEAFFGQGTRLTVV.

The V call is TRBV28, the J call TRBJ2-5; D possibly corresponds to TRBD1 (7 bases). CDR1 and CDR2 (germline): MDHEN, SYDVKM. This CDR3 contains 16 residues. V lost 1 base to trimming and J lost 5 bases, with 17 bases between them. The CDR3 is CASSLFYRAGGETQYF. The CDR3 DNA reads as TGTGCCAGCAGTTTATTCTACAGGGCAGGGGGGGAGACCCAGTACTTC.

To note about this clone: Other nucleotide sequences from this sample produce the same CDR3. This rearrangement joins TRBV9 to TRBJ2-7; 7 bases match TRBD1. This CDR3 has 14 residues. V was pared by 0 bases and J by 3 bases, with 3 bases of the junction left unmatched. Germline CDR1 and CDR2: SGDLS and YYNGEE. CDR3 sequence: CASSVGAGGYEQYF. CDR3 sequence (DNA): TGTGCCAGCAGCGTAGGAGCAGGGGGCTACGAGCAGTACTTC.

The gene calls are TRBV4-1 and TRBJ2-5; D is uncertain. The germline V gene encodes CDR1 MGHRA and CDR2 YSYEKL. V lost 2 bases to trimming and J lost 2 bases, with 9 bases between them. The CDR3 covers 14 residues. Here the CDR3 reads CASSQKMRQETQYF. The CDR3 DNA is TGCGCCAGCAGCCAAAAAATGCGGCAAGAGACCCAGTACTTC.